The 18 T cell receptor beta chains below all came from one sample that was sequenced in a study of blood T cell repertoires in COVID-19. Here immunoSEQ multiplex PCR was the method, and the copy in TCRdb shows in-frame clones only, minus some. The sample shows under 400,000 clones, under 90% of them seen only once. The material sequenced was peripheral blood. Receptors originate from a woman in her twenties or thirties with COVID-19, enrolled during active disease.

The chain couples TRBV29-1 to TRBJ1-1, with D perhaps TRBD1 (5 bases). The CDR3 spans 13 residues. Germline assignment: CDR1 SQVTM and CDR2 ANQGSEA. Trimming took 6 bases from V and 0 from J, leaving 11 bases between them. In nucleotides, the CDR3 is TGCAGCGTCCTGGACATCATGAACACTGAAGCTTTCTTT. This sequence encodes CSVLDIMNTEAFF. Full variable domain (rest looked up from reference TRBV29-1 and TRBJ1-1): SAVISQKPSRDICQRGTSLTIQCQVDSQVTMMFWYRQQPGQSLTLIATANQGSEATYESGFVIDKFPISRPNLTFSTLTVSNMSPEDSSIYLCSVLDIMNTEAFFGQGTRLTVV.

The chain links TRBV4-1 to TRBJ1-3; D is perhaps TRBD1 (5 bases). Trimming removed 5 bases at V and 2 bases at J, with 16 bases between. The CDR3 contains 16 residues. The V gene's germline CDR1 is MGHRA and CDR2 YSYEKL. CDR3 nucleotides: TGCGCCAGCAGCAGAGAGGCAGGGCAGACTGGAAACACCATATATTTT. Translating it yields CASSREAGQTGNTIYF.

The chain joins TRBV12-3 or TRBV12-4 to TRBJ2-7; D remains unclear. The CDR3 totals 12 residues. The germline V and J ends were trimmed by 8 bases and 5 bases, with 13 bases remaining between them. The CDR3 reads CASPIWPDEQYF. The CDR3 DNA reads TGTGCCAGCCCGATTTGGCCCGACGAGCAGTACTTC.

This chain links TRBV11-3 with TRBJ2-7; D uncertain. The CDR3 covers 13 residues. Germline V gives CDR1 SGHNT, CDR2 YENEEA. V lost 1 base and J 2 bases, leaving 6 bases between the germline ends. CDR3 sequence reads: CASSLGVPYEQYF. The DNA for the CDR3 is TGTGCCAGCAGCTTAGGAGTCCCCTACGAGCAGTACTTC.

The gene calls are TRBV27 and TRBJ2-5, with 8 bases fitting TRBD1. The CDR3 extends over 15 amino acids. The V gene end was trimmed by 6 bases and the J gene end by 6 bases; junction bases not matched to a gene: 12. Germline assignment: CDR1 MNHEY and CDR2 SMNVEV (reference sequence). CDR3 protein: CASRLGTGIMKTQYF. The CDR3 DNA sequence: TGTGCCAGCAGACTAGGGACAGGTATCATGAAGACCCAGTACTTC.

V and J are TRBV6-5 and TRBJ2-2; TRBD2 aligns across 8 bases. Trimming cost V 2 bases and J 6 bases; bases outside gene matches: 5. Germline V gene data show CDR1 as MNHEY and CDR2 as SVGAGI. The CDR3 sequence is 15 residues long. The CDR3 sequence: CASSYNPGGPGELFF. The DNA for the CDR3 is TGTGCCAGCAGTTACAATCCGGGAGGGCCCGGGGAGCTGTTTTTT.

In its sample, this clone was seen once. The chain combines TRBV20-1 with TRBJ1-2, with D tentatively TRBD1 (6 bases). This CDR3 comprises 11 residues. V dropped 7 bases and J dropped 4 bases, with 10 bases sitting between them. The germline gives CDR1 DFQATT, CDR2 SNEGSKA (reference sequence). In DNA form, the CDR3 reads TGCAGTGTTAGGACAGTCTATGGCTACACCTTC. This codes for CSVRTVYGYTF.

V gene TRBV3-1 (or the pseudogene TRBV3-2) combines with J gene TRBJ2-7; TRBD1 matches at 9 bases. After removal of 1 base from V and 6 bases from J, the junction contained 4 bases not matched to a gene. Germline assignment: CDR1 LGHDT and CDR2 YNNKEL (reference sequence). This CDR3 contains 14 residues. In DNA, the CDR3 is TGTGCCAGCAGCCAAGGACAGGGGGTCGGCGAGCAGTACTTC. Protein: CASSQGQGVGEQYF.

This chain links TRBV9 with TRBJ2-1; D is ambiguous. Trimming shortened V by 0 bases and J by 3 bases, and 13 bases separated the two germline ends. Germline lookup yields CDR1 SGDLS and CDR2 YYNGEE. The CDR3 extends over 16 amino acids. The CDR3 sequence: CASSVGGSQFYNEQFF. The CDR3 DNA follows: TGTGCCAGCAGCGTAGGCGGTAGCCAATTCTACAATGAGCAGTTCTTC.

This clone was observed a few times. V is TRBV11-3 and J is TRBJ2-2; TRBD2 matches at 7 bases. The CDR3 is made up of 16 amino acids. CDR1 SGHNT and CDR2 YENEEA come from the germline V gene. V dropped 1 base and J dropped 4; count of bases not matched to a gene: 6. For the CDR3, the DNA is TGTGCCAGCAGCTTAGCGGGAGGACCATTCACCGGGGAGCTGTTTTTT. Its translation is CASSLAGGPFTGELFF.

About this clone itself: Other DNA sequences in the same sample also yield this CDR3. The chain recombines TRBV7-6 with TRBJ2-7; TRBD1 is a possible D gene (5 bases). V lost 1 base and J 0 bases, leaving 10 bases between the germline ends. The germline gives CDR1 SGHVS, CDR2 FNYEAQ. This CDR3 comprises 15 residues. DNA for the CDR3: TGTGCCAGCAGCTTAGGGCAGGGAAGCTCCTACGAGCAGTACTTC. Amino acid sequence: CASSLGQGSSYEQYF.

This clone was seen only once. V and J are TRBV30 and TRBJ1-1; no clear D gene. Per germline, CDR1 GTSNPN and CDR2 SVGIG (reference sequence). The CDR3 extends over 13 amino acids. Trimming pared 0 bases from V and 6 bases from J, leaving 11 bases between. The CDR3 spells CAWSVRGTAEAFF. The CDR3 DNA sequence: TGTGCCTGGAGTGTACGGGGAACGGCTGAAGCTTTCTTT.

The rearrangement links TRBV6-5 to TRBJ1-2; D may be TRBD1 (6 bases). This CDR3 spans 13 amino acids. From germline, CDR1 is MNHEY and CDR2 SVGAGI. CDR3 amino acids: CATSLGATGGYTF. The DNA for the CDR3 is TGTGCTACCAGCTTGGGGGCCACGGGGGGCTACACCTTC.

The chain couples TRBV3-1 (or the pseudogene TRBV3-2) to TRBJ1-1, with 12 nucleotides matching TRBD1. The CDR3 extends over 17 amino acids. V gave up 2 bases and J gave up 10 bases; unmatched junction bases: 14. Germline V CDR1 and CDR2: LGHDT, YNNKEL (reference sequence). CDR3 loop: CASSQRVSGTGGVGAFF. The CDR3 DNA is TGTGCCAGCAGCCAAAGGGTTAGCGGGACAGGGGGCGTTGGAGCTTTCTTT.

The V call is TRBV2, the J call TRBJ2-3; possible D gene TRBD2, 6 bases. The V end was cut by 3 bases, the J end by 11 bases, with 15 bases between. CDR1 and CDR2 from the germline V gene are SNHLY and FYNNEI. This CDR3 comprises 13 residues. The CDR3, as DNA: TGTGCCAGCAGTGATTATCGGGCGGGGCGGCAGTATTTT. Protein product: CASSDYRAGRQYF. The whole variable domain, filled in from reference TRBV2 and TRBJ2-3, reads EPEVTQTPSHQVTQMGQEVILRCVPISNHLYFYWYRQILGQKVEFLVSFYNNEISEKSEIFDDQFSVERPDGSNFTLKIRSTKLEDSAMYFCASSDYRAGRQYFGPGTRLTVL.

The chain has TRBV29-1 and TRBJ2-7; TRBD1 might be the D (5 bases). This CDR3 has 12 residues. Trimming pared 4 bases from V and 7 bases from J, leaving 14 bases between. CDR1 and CDR2 from the germline V gene are SQVTM and ANQGSEA. The CDR3 sequence: CSVGRGPGEQYF. DNA of the CDR3: TGCAGCGTTGGAAGGGGTCCTGGGGAGCAGTACTTC.

The rearrangement uses TRBV27 and TRBJ2-1; D unresolved. V lost 6 bases and J 0 bases, leaving 6 bases between the germline ends. Germline lookup yields CDR1 MNHEY and CDR2 SMNVEV (reference sequence). This CDR3 region has 13 residues. This CDR3 reads CASSYSSYNEQFF. The CDR3 bases are TGTGCCAGCAGCTACAGCTCCTACAATGAGCAGTTCTTC.

This clone was seen once. The chain links TRBV5-6 to TRBJ1-3; TRBD1 might be the D (5 bases). The CDR3 is 14 amino acids. Germline V gene data show CDR1 as SGHDT and CDR2 as YYEEEE. Trimming removed 2 bases at V and 2 bases at J, with 8 bases between. The CDR3 bases are TGTGCCAGCAGCTTACTCAGGGCTGGAAACACCATATATTTT. Amino acid sequence: CASSLLRAGNTIYF.